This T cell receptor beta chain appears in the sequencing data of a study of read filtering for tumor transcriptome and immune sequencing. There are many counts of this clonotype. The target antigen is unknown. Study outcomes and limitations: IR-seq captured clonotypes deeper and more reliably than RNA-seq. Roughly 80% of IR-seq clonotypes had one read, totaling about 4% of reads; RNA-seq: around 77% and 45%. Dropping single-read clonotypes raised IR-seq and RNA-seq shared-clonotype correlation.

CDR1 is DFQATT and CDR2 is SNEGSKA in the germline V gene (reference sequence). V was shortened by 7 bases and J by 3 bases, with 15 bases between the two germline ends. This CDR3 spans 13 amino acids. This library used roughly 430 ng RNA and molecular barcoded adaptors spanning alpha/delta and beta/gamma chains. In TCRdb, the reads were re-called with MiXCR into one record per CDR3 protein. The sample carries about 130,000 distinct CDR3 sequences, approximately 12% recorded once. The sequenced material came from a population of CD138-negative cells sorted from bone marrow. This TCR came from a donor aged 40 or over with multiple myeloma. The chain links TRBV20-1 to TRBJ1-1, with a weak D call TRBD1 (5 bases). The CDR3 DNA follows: TGCAGTGGAAGACACCCGGGGCACACTGAAGCTTTCTTT. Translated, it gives CSGRHPGHTEAFF.